The rows below give T cell receptor beta chains drawn from one sample of a study of blood T cell repertoires in COVID-19. The table came from immunoSEQ multiplex PCR; TCRdb's copy has only in-frame clones and leaves some out. The sample contains about 240,000 clones, about four fifths of which appear only once. The sequenced material came from peripheral blood. The receptors here all came from a woman older than 75 with COVID-19, enrolled during active disease. Each CDR3 is given with its conserved first and last residue. The D gene is left open where the match is weak. Rows may omit the clone size; those that give it use once, few, many or a size class.

d_call j_call clone_size v_call cdr3_aa cdr3_nt
NA TRBJ1-4 NA TRBV5-1 CASSLVGSTNEKLFF TGCGCCAGCAGCTTGGTCGGGTCAACTAATGAAAAACTGTTTTTT
TRBD2 TRBJ2-1 NA TRBV19 CASSIAGTSGTNYNEQFF TGTGCCAGTAGTATAGCTGGGACTAGCGGGACTAACTACAATGAGCAGTTCTTC
NA TRBJ2-7 many TRBV6-5 CASGGISSYEQYF TGTGCCAGCGGGGGGATCAGCTCCTACGAGCAGTACTTC
NA TRBJ1-2 once TRBV29-1 CSVEDRSYGYTF TGCAGCGTTGAAGACCGGAGCTATGGCTACACCTTC
NA TRBJ2-2 few TRBV18 CASSPDLLGPNTGELFF TGTGCCAGCTCACCGGATTTGCTGGGCCCGAACACCGGGGAGCTGTTTTTT
NA TRBJ2-3 NA TRBV30 CACSRSSFTDTQYF TGTGCCTGTTCGAGGAGCTCCTTCACAGATACGCAGTATTTT
TRBD2 TRBJ2-3 NA TRBV27 CASSLSSGRAGFGDTQYF TGTGCCAGCAGTTTATCAAGCGGGAGGGCCGGGTTCGGAGATACGCAGTATTTT
NA TRBJ1-1 NA TRBV3-1/TRBV3-2 CASSQDLRANTEAFF TGTGCCAGCAGCCAAGATCTGAGGGCCAACACTGAAGCTTTCTTT
NA TRBJ2-7 NA TRBV7-8 CASSPYSYEQYF TGTGCCAGCAGCCCGTACAGCTACGAGCAGTACTTC
TRBD1 TRBJ1-1 NA TRBV18 CASSPRQGEGEAFF TGTGCCAGCTCACCACGGCAGGGGGAAGGTGAAGCTTTCTTT
TRBD1 TRBJ1-1 many TRBV6-5 CASSYTGQAAEAFF TGTGCCAGCAGTTACACCGGACAGGCGGCTGAAGCTTTCTTT
TRBD2 TRBJ2-3 NA TRBV6-4 CASSPGLAGSTQYF TGTGCCAGCAGCCCAGGACTAGCGGGGAGTACGCAGTATTTT
NA TRBJ1-5 few TRBV7-9 CASSRTGYNQPQHF TGTGCCAGCAGCCGTACAGGGTACAATCAGCCCCAGCATTTT
NA TRBJ1-5 NA TRBV28 CASRQSNQPQHF TGTGCCAGTCGACAGAGCAATCAGCCCCAGCATTTT
TRBD1 TRBJ1-3 few TRBV15 CATSPTLTGEHTIYF TGTGCCACCAGCCCTACCTTGACAGGGGAACACACCATATATTTT
NA TRBJ1-5 NA TRBV6-5 CASSVWGGDQPQHF TGTGCCAGCAGCGTCTGGGGGGGCGATCAGCCCCAGCATTTT
NA TRBJ1-2 NA TRBV5-6 CASSLTQEVEGYTF TGTGCCAGCAGCTTAACGCAAGAAGTAGAGGGCTACACCTTC
NA TRBJ1-2 NA TRBV18 CASSPTAGFYGYTF TGTGCCAGCTCACCAACGGCAGGATTCTATGGCTACACCTTC
NA TRBJ1-4 NA TRBV6-5 CASSPGGAAGEKLFF TGTGCCAGCAGCCCGGGGGGGGCCGCCGGCGAAAAACTGTTTTTT
NA TRBJ2-7 NA TRBV4-1 CASSRGGYPEYQQYF TGCGCCAGCAGCCGCGGCGGGTACCCTGAGTATCAGCAGTACTTC
NA TRBJ2-2 once TRBV7-9 CASSFMSNTGELFF TGTGCCAGCAGCTTCATGTCGAACACCGGGGAGCTGTTTTTT
NA TRBJ1-2 NA TRBV7-2 CASSFTTEGDGYTF TGTGCCAGCAGCTTTACGACCGAGGGGGACGGCTACACCTTC
TRBD2 TRBJ2-1 NA TRBV13 CASSLGGRAPYNEQFF TGTGCCAGCAGCTTAGGCGGGAGGGCCCCCTACAATGAGCAGTTCTTC
NA TRBJ2-1 few TRBV11-2 CASSPRTESSYNEQFF TGTGCCAGCAGCCCCAGGACAGAGAGCTCCTACAATGAGCAGTTCTTC
TRBD1 TRBJ1-2 NA TRBV7-2 CASSSRTGVVLYGYTF TGTGCCAGCAGCTCCAGGACAGGGGTTGTTTTGTATGGCTACACCTTC
NA TRBJ1-1 once TRBV2 CAARVGAEAFF TGTGCCGCCCGCGTGGGCGCTGAAGCTTTCTTT
NA TRBJ1-2 few TRBV9 CASSVWSYGYTF TGTGCCAGCAGCGTTTGGAGTTATGGCTACACCTTC
TRBD2 TRBJ2-7 NA TRBV6-5 CASSYAGLADSYEQYF TGTGCCAGCAGTTACGCCGGACTAGCAGATTCCTACGAGCAGTACTTC